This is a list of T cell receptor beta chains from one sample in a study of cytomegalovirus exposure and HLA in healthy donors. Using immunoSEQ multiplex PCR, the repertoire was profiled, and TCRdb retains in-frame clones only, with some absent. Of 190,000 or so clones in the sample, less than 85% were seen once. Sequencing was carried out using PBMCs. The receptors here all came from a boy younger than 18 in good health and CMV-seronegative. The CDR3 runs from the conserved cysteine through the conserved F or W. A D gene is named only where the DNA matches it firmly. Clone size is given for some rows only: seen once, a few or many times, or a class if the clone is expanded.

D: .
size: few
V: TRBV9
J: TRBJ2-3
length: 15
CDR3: CASSVGTTSTDTQYF
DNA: TGTGCCAGCAGCGTAGGGACAACTAGCACAGATACGCAGTATTTT

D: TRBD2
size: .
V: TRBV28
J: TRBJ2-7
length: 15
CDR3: CASRPAKLAAYEQYF
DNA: TGTGCCAGCAGACCCGCCAAGCTAGCGGCCTACGAGCAGTACTTC

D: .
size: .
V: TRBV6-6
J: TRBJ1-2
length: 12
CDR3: CASSQAGYGYTF
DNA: TGTGCCAGCAGCCAGGCTGGCTATGGCTACACCTTC

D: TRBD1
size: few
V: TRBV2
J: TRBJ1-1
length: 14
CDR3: CASSLGQGATKAFF
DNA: TGTGCCAGCAGTTTAGGACAGGGGGCCACCAAAGCTTTCTTT

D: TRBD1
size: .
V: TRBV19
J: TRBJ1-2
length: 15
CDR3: CASSTERQGYYGYTF
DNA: TGTGCCAGTAGTACCGAACGACAGGGGTACTATGGCTACACCTTC

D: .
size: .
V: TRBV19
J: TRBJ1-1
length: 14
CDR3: CASSIAGSNTEAFF
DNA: TGTGCCAGTAGTATCGCAGGCTCGAACACTGAAGCTTTCTTT

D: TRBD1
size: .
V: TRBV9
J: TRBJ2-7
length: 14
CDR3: CASSVGQGASEQYF
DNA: TGTGCCAGCAGCGTAGGGCAGGGGGCTTCTGAGCAGTACTTC

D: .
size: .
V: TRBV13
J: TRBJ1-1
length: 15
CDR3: CASSLLQGVDTEAFF
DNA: TGTGCCAGCAGCTTATTACAGGGTGTGGACACTGAAGCTTTCTTT

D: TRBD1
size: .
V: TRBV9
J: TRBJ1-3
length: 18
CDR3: CASSPQGAGGASGNTIYF
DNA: TGTGCCAGCAGCCCCCAAGGGGCAGGGGGCGCGTCTGGAAACACCATATATTTT

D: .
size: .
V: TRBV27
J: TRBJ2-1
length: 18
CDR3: CASSIYRDGHGGTHEQFF
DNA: TGTGCCAGCAGTATATACCGGGACGGACATGGGGGGACTCATGAGCAGTTCTTC